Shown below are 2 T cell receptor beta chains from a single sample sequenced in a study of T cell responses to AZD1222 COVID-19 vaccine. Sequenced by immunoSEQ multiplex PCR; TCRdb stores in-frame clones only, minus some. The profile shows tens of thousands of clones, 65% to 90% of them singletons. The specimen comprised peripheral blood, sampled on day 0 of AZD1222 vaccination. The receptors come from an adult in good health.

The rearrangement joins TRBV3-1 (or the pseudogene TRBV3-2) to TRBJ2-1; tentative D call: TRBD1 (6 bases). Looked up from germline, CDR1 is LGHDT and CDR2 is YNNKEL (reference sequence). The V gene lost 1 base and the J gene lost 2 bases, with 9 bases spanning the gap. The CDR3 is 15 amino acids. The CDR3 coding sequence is TGTGCCAGCAGCCAAGGGACAGCGACCTACAATGAGCAGTTCTTC. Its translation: CASSQGTATYNEQFF.

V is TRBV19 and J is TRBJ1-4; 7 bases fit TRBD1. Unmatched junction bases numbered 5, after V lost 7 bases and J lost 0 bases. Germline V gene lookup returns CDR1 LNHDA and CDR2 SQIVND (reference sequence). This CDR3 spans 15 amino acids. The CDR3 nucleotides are TGTGCCAGTAAATCAGGGGGGACAACTAATGAAAAACTGTTTTTT. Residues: CASKSGGTTNEKLFF.